The 20 T cell receptor beta chains below were found in one sample sequenced in a study of cytomegalovirus exposure and HLA in healthy donors. The PCR had 60 Vbeta and 13 Jbeta primers. TCRdb's copy holds only in-frame clones and misses some; the assay was immunoSEQ multiplex PCR. The table lists 100,000 to 150,000 clones, almost 85% of them singletons. The sample taken for sequencing was PBMCs. These receptors came from a boy between 2 and 10 years old in good health and CMV-seronegative.

The chain couples TRBV5-4 to TRBJ2-3; D gene uncertain. This CDR3 has 15 amino acids. Germline CDR1 is SGHNT and CDR2 is YYREEE (reference sequence). V was shortened by 0 bases and J by 4 bases, with 12 bases between the two germline ends. In DNA, the CDR3 is TGTGCCAGCAGCTTGGGAGTGAGTGGTGCAGATACGCAGTATTTT. Its translation: CASSLGVSGADTQYF.

This rearrangement joins TRBV5-1 to TRBJ1-6; TRBD1 matches at 7 bases. The CDR3 extends over 14 amino acids. Trimming at V came to 4 bases and at J to 7 bases, leaving 5 bases not matched to a gene. From germline, CDR1 is SGHRS and CDR2 YFSETQ. The CDR3 DNA is TGCGCCAGCAGCGACAGGGTGGGCAATTCACCCCTCCACTTT. It yields the protein CASSDRVGNSPLHF.

The chain uses TRBV6-5 and TRBJ1-1; 8 bases fit TRBD1. CDR1 MNHEY and CDR2 SVGAGI come from the germline V gene. Trimming cost V 4 bases and J 1 base; bases outside gene matches: 5. The length of the CDR3 is 15 residues. As DNA, the CDR3 is TGTGCCAGCAGTTCCGACAGGGGTCAGAACACTGAAGCTTTCTTT. Its translation: CASSSDRGQNTEAFF.

V and J are TRBV4-2 and TRBJ2-3; 8 bases agree with TRBD2. Losses at the gene ends were 0 bases for V and 3 bases for J; bases not matched to a gene: 5. CDR3 length equals 16 residues. Germline CDR1 and CDR2: LGHNA and YNFKEQ. In DNA, the CDR3 is TGTGCCAGCAGCCAAGAGCCGGGAGGGATGACAGATACGCAGTATTTT. This codes for CASSQEPGGMTDTQYF.

This chain uses TRBV10-3 with TRBJ2-1, with 9 bases aligning to TRBD2. Germline values: CDR1 ENHRY, CDR2 SYGVKD. J lost 0 bases, V lost 6 bases, and 6 bases had no gene match. The CDR3 has 16 amino acids. Written as DNA, the CDR3 is TGTGCCATCAGGCGGGGGGGATCAAGCTCCTACAATGAGCAGTTCTTC. Encoded protein: CAIRRGGSSSYNEQFF.

The chain links TRBV7-6 to TRBJ2-2; 9 bases match TRBD1. This CDR3 is 16 amino acids long. The germline V gene has CDR1 SGHVS and CDR2 FNYEAQ. The V segment lost 5 bases and the J segment 4 bases; nucleotides outside the gene matches: 8. The CDR3 DNA follows: TGTGCCAGCAGCGTCACAGGGGGCGCGGGCACCGGGGAGCTGTTTTTT. It encodes CASSVTGGAGTGELFF.

V usage is TRBV19 and J usage is TRBJ2-2; tentative D call: TRBD1 (6 bases). V shed 10 bases and J shed 11 bases, with 11 bases lying between them. Germline values: CDR1 LNHDA, CDR2 SQIVND (reference sequence). The CDR3 has 10 amino acids. The CDR3 DNA is TGTGCCACAAAGGGGGTCGAGCTGTTTTTT. Its translation is CATKGVELFF.

The rearrangement uses TRBV7-9 and TRBJ2-3, with TRBD2 as a possible D gene (6 bases). The germline gives CDR1 SEHNR, CDR2 FQNEAQ (reference sequence). This CDR3 has 15 amino acids. Trimming left V 1 base short and J 2 bases short, with 10 bases between. CDR3 residues: CASSLGDFYTDTQYF. CDR3 in DNA: TGTGCCAGCAGCTTAGGGGACTTTTACACAGATACGCAGTATTTT. Based on the CDR3 plus reference TRBV7-9 and TRBJ2-3, the full variable domain is DTGVSQNPRHKITKRGQNVTFRCDPISEHNRLYWYRQTLGQGPEFLTYFQNEAQLEKSRLLSDRFSAERPKGSFSTLEIQRTEQGDSAMYLCASSLGDFYTDTQYFGPGTRLTVL.

The V call is TRBV1, the J call TRBJ1-5. TRBV1 is a listed pseudogene. The CDR3 has 18 amino acids. As DNA, the CDR3 is TGCACCAGCAGCCAAGAACTAACGGCAGTTTATAGCAATCAGCCCCAGCATTTT. It codes for CTSSQELTAVYSNQPQHF.

In regard to this clone: Relative to the germline gene, one junction end is altered; a read error may explain this. The chain recombines TRBV7-9 with TRBJ1-5; TRBD1 matches 11 bases. Germline-derived CDR1 and CDR2 are SEHNR and FQNEAQ (reference sequence). There are 19 residues in the CDR3. The DNA of the CDR3 is TGTTCCAGCAGCTTAGGTGTGGGACAGGGGGTCTTCAGCAATCAGCCCCAGCATTTT. Translating gives CSSSLGVGQGVFSNQPQHF.

The chain carries TRBV6-1 and TRBJ2-7; 9 bases are a match to TRBD1. The CDR3 has 15 residues. Germline V CDR1 and CDR2: MNHNS, SASEGT. V dropped 1 base and J dropped 5; count of bases not matched to a gene: 6. The CDR3 sequence: CASSEVTGGFHEQYF. The DNA of the CDR3 is TGTGCCAGCAGTGAAGTAACAGGGGGCTTTCACGAGCAGTACTTC.

The rearrangement links TRBV5-1 to TRBJ1-1; TRBD1 matches 7 bases. With 0 bases clipped from V and 1 base from J, the junction kept 9 bases outside the gene matches. This CDR3 comprises 17 residues. CDR1 and CDR2 (germline): SGHRS, YFSETQ. The CDR3 sequence is CASSLARGWDANTEAFF. CDR3 in DNA: TGCGCCAGCAGCTTGGCCAGGGGGTGGGACGCGAACACTGAAGCTTTCTTT.

This chain connects TRBV7-2 to TRBJ1-2, with 7 bases that match TRBD1. The CDR3 has 15 residues. The ends lost 5 bases at V and 5 bases at J; junction bases unmatched: 11. The germline V gene has CDR1 SGHTA and CDR2 FQGNSA. The CDR3 coding sequence is TGTGCCAGCAGCCTACAGGAGGGGGCGGGGTATGGCTACACCTTC. The encoded protein is CASSLQEGAGYGYTF.

The chain links TRBV5-1 to TRBJ2-1, with D possibly being TRBD1 (6 bases). Germline assignment: CDR1 SGHRS and CDR2 YFSETQ. The germline V and J ends were trimmed by 1 base and 9 bases, with 14 bases remaining between them. This CDR3 region has 14 residues. This CDR3 reads CASSLPGGVAEQFF. As DNA, the CDR3 is TGCGCCAGCAGCTTGCCTGGGGGCGTAGCTGAGCAGTTCTTC.

The rearrangement joins TRBV20-1 to TRBJ2-7, with D unresolved. V was clipped by 6 bases and J by 3 bases, with 9 bases between them. The CDR3 extends over 11 amino acids. From germline, CDR1 is DFQATT and CDR2 SNEGSKA (reference sequence). The chain's CDR3 is CSAQHNYEQYV. The DNA of the CDR3 is TGCAGTGCCCAACATAACTACGAGCAGTACGTC.

The chain couples TRBV27 to TRBJ2-5; TRBD1 matches 9 bases. With the DNA end fitting TRBJ2-7 better, the J assignment may be wrong. Germline CDR1 reads MNHEY; CDR2 reads SMNVEV (reference sequence). The CDR3 is 16 residues long. CDR3 protein: CASSQWTGALSYEQYF. DNA of the CDR3: TGTGCCAGCAGTCAATGGACAGGGGCCCTCTCCTACGAGCAGTACTTC.

This chain uses TRBV6-5 with TRBJ2-7; 9 nucleotides agree with TRBD1. The CDR3 totals 16 residues. V was pared by 2 bases and J by 3 bases, with 8 bases of the junction left unmatched. Germline CDR1 and CDR2: MNHEY and SVGAGI. CDR3 nucleotides: TGTGCCAGCAGTTACCACGGGACAGGGCAATTCTACGAGCAGTACTTC. It codes for CASSYHGTGQFYEQYF.

Notes on this clone: One junction end disagrees with the germline gene, perhaps due to a read error. The rearrangement links TRBV7-9 to TRBJ1-2, with D tentatively TRBD1 (5 bases). The length of the CDR3 is 14 residues. Germline loops: CDR1 SEHNR, CDR2 FQNEAQ (reference sequence). The CDR3 nucleotides read TGTTCCAGCAGTTCCGGAGGGACGGATTATGGCTACACCTTC. It specifies CSSSSGGTDYGYTF.

The chain carries TRBV6-1 and TRBJ2-7, with a tentative D call TRBD2 (5 bases). The CDR3 spans 15 residues. The germline CDR1 and CDR2 sequences are MNHNS and SASEGT. V lost 2 bases and J 0 bases, leaving 11 bases between the germline ends. CDR3 bases: TGTGCCAGCAGTGAATCAGGAGAGGGCTCCTACGAGCAGTACGTC. Protein product: CASSESGEGSYEQYV.

The chain uses TRBV6-1 and TRBJ1-5, with no clear D. The V gene's germline CDR1 is MNHNS and CDR2 SASEGT. The CDR3 totals 15 residues. V was trimmed by 2 bases and J by 7 bases, leaving 15 bases between them. The CDR3 nucleotides read TGTGCCAGCAGTGAATGGTCTGGGAGTGAACAGCCCCAGCATTTT. This gives the protein CASSEWSGSEQPQHF.